A single sample gave rise to the 9 T cell receptor beta chains below, sequenced in a study of blood T cells in healthy people across ages. A second PCR, run for about 6 to 11 cycles, used a sample-barcoded 5' primer plus a J-beta primer mix. Using its own MiXCR run on the 5' RACE reads, TCRdb lists one record per CDR3 protein. The top ten hold around 2.1% of the sample, which has roughly 2 million distinct CDR3 sequences, around 48% seen once. Sequencing input: blood. These TCRs come from a woman in her thirties or forties in good health.

The chain is built from TRBV5-1 and TRBJ2-3; 12 positions agree with TRBD2. Germline V gene sequence: CDR1 SGHRS, CDR2 YFSETQ. The CDR3 is 16 amino acids. Trimming took 2 bases from V and 2 from J; bases not matched to a gene: 3. In DNA, the CDR3 is TGCGCCAGCAGCTTCGGGACTAGCGGGCCCACAGATACGCAGTATTTT. It codes for CASSFGTSGPTDTQYF. The variable domain in full, completed from reference TRBV5-1 and TRBJ2-3, reads KAGVTQTPRYLIKTRGQQVTLSCSPISGHRSVSWYQQTPGQGLQFLFEYFSETQRNKGNFPGRFSGRQFSNSRSEMNVSTLELGDSALYLCASSFGTSGPTDTQYFGPGTRLTVL.

The chain links TRBV7-2 to TRBJ2-7; 10 nucleotides agree with TRBD2. With V trimmed by 5 bases and J by 2 bases, 12 bases remained unmatched. The germline V gene has CDR1 SGHTA and CDR2 FQGNSA. This CDR3 region has 17 residues. For the CDR3, the DNA is TGTGCCAGCAGCAGATCCGGGACTAGCGACGAAACCTACGAGCAGTACTTC. Protein product: CASSRSGTSDETYEQYF.

The chain carries TRBV6-5 and TRBJ2-5, with a possible D match to TRBD2 (6 bases). The DNA end favors TRBJ2-7, so the J call may be wrong. The CDR3 runs to 13 residues. CDR1 and CDR2 (germline): MNHEY, SVGAGI. CDR3 in DNA: TGTGCCAGCTCAAACGGAGGGGAAGGCGAGCAGTACTTC. It yields the protein CASSNGGEGEQYF.

The CDR3 DNA reads as TGTGCCAGCAGCGTAGTCGGTACGAAACTAGCCAAAAACATTCAGTACTTC. Amino acid sequence: CASSVVGTKLAKNIQYF. The chain uses TRBV9 and TRBJ2-4; no reliable D call. Germline assignment: CDR1 SGDLS and CDR2 YYNGEE. The CDR3 runs 17 residues. V gave up 0 bases and J gave up 0 bases, with 13 bases separating them.

This clonotype was detected a few times. The chain carries TRBV4-1 and TRBJ2-5; D unclear. The germline V gene encodes CDR1 MGHRA and CDR2 YSYEKL. The CDR3 spans 15 residues. V gave up 0 bases and J gave up 2 bases, with 10 bases separating them. The CDR3 loop reads CASSQDVTVQETQYF. CDR3 sequence (DNA): TGCGCCAGCAGCCAAGATGTAACAGTTCAAGAGACCCAGTACTTC.

The genes are TRBV5-1 and TRBJ1-1; no clear D. The V end was cut by 1 base, the J end by 1 base, with 11 bases between. This CDR3 is 15 amino acids long. Germline CDR1 is SGHRS and CDR2 is YFSETQ. The CDR3 region has the DNA TGCGCCAGCAGCTTGCCCGGAGCGGGGAACACTGAAGCTTTCTTT. It yields the protein CASSLPGAGNTEAFF.

The chain recombines TRBV5-1 with TRBJ2-6; a weak D match, TRBD1 (6 bases). V was shortened by 7 bases and J by 0 bases, with 17 bases between the two germline ends. This CDR3 comprises 17 residues. In germline, CDR1 is SGHRS, CDR2 YFSETQ. This CDR3 reads CASRPRGMSSGANVLTF. The CDR3 DNA is TGCGCCAGCCGCCCGAGGGGGATGAGCTCTGGGGCCAACGTCCTGACTTTC.

Regarding this clonotype: A much larger clone differs by one base, so this may be a read error. V usage is TRBV29-1 and J usage is TRBJ2-5; unclear D gene. V lost 4 bases and J lost 2, with 14 bases in between. This CDR3 spans 14 amino acids. Germline V gene data show CDR1 as SQVTM and CDR2 as ANQGSEA. CDR3 DNA: TGCAGCGTTGCGGACGGACGTCCGCAAGAGACCCAGTACTTC. This gives the protein CSVADGRPQETQYF.

This rearrangement joins TRBV27 to TRBJ2-7, with D possibly being TRBD1 (5 bases). This CDR3 spans 15 amino acids. The ends were cut back, 3 bases at V and 2 bases at J, with 14 bases in the middle. Germline CDR1 MNHEY, CDR2 SMNVEV (reference sequence). The CDR3 loop reads CASSFRQGLTYEQYF. CDR3 coding DNA: TGTGCCAGCAGTTTTCGCCAGGGCCTCACCTACGAGCAGTACTTC.